One sample yielded the 13 T cell receptor beta chains listed below, sequenced in a study of vaccination and CD4 T cells after COVID-19. The treatment denotes: roughly 10-day PBMC culture with coronavirus spike peptide pools or control peptides (ViraFEST assay). The Oncomine TCR Beta short-read assay sequenced DNA from cultured CD4+ T cells. TCRdb itself ran the PCR reads through MiXCR, one entry per CDR3 protein. The sample contains 10,000 to 12,000 distinct CDR3 sequences, roughly 31% of which appear only once. For these receptors, no antigen is known. The material sequenced was CD4+ T cells from blood, cultured in vitro, taken after SARS-CoV-2 vaccination. These receptors originate from a human donor who had recovered from COVID-19.

The chain is built from TRBV6-5 and TRBJ1-2; 8 nucleotides align to TRBD1. The CDR3 sequence is 16 residues long. V dropped 3 bases and J dropped 4; count of bases not matched to a gene: 10. Germline CDR1 MNHEY, CDR2 SVGAGI. CDR3 in amino acids: CASSYSTGVPGYGYTF. The DNA of the CDR3 is TGTGCCAGCAGTTATTCGACAGGGGTCCCTGGCTATGGCTACACCTTC.

This clonotype showed up just a few times. This chain joins TRBV19 and TRBJ1-5; 7 bases align to TRBD1. The V segment lost 3 bases and the J segment 7 bases; nucleotides outside the gene matches: 9. Germline loops: CDR1 LNHDA, CDR2 SQIVND (reference sequence). There are 15 residues in the CDR3. CDR3 protein: CASSIEGDSRQPQHF. CDR3 nucleotide sequence: TGTGCCAGTAGTATTGAAGGGGACAGCAGACAGCCCCAGCATTTT.

The V gene is TRBV2, the J gene TRBJ2-4, with D perhaps TRBD2 (6 bases). The V gene's germline CDR1 is SNHLY and CDR2 FYNNEI. CDR3 size: 13 residues. Trimming took 6 bases from V and 1 from J, leaving 7 bases between them. The DNA of the CDR3 is TGTGCCAGCAGCCGGGGGGCCAAAAACATTCAGTACTTC. Translation gives CASSRGAKNIQYF.

The chain has TRBV19 and TRBJ2-1; D gene uncertain. The CDR3 covers 15 residues. Germline values: CDR1 LNHDA, CDR2 SQIVND (reference sequence). V gave up 4 bases and J gave up 6 bases, with 16 bases separating them. CDR3 nucleotide sequence: TGTGCCAGTAGTAGTCCGATTAGATGGTCCAATGAGCAGTTCTTC. Its translation: CASSSPIRWSNEQFF. Filled out from reference TRBV19 and TRBJ2-1, the complete variable domain reads DGGITQSPKYLFRKEGQNVTLSCEQNLNHDAMYWYRQDPGQGLRLIYYSQIVNDFQKGDIAEGYSVSREKKESFPLTVTSAQKNPTAFYLCASSSPIRWSNEQFFGPGTRLTVL.

This clonotype appeared a single time. This chain links TRBV28 with TRBJ1-2, with 9 bases that match TRBD1. Germline V gives CDR1 MDHEN, CDR2 SYDVKM. Trimming at V came to 10 bases and at J to 1 base, leaving 4 bases not matched to a gene. The CDR3 is made up of 13 amino acids. The CDR3 sequence: CATTGGLNYGYTF. The CDR3 nucleotides read TGTGCCACCACAGGGGGCCTTAACTATGGCTACACCTTC.

The chain is built from TRBV5-6 and TRBJ1-2; 8 positions match TRBD1. The CDR3 sequence is 16 residues long. The germline V gene has CDR1 SGHDT and CDR2 YYEEEE. With V trimmed by 0 bases and J by 5 bases, 9 bases remained unmatched. CDR3 bases: TGTGCCAGCAGCTTGGTGTCCAGGGGGCGCTTTTATGGCTACACCTTC. This sequence encodes CASSLVSRGRFYGYTF.

This clonotype rates as medium-sized (0.01 to 0.1%). This chain uses TRBV15 with TRBJ2-5, with D perhaps TRBD1 (6 bases). Germline CDR1 and CDR2: LNHNV and YYDKDF (reference sequence). V shed 3 bases and J shed 2 bases, with 10 bases lying between them. CDR3 length equals 14 residues. Here the CDR3 DNA reads TGTGCCACCAGCAGGGGACATTCGCAAGAGACCCAGTACTTC. The encoded protein is CATSRGHSQETQYF.

This clonotype showed up just a few times. The chain couples TRBV7-9 to TRBJ1-1; D call uncertain. The CDR3 is 13 residues long. The V gene lost 1 base and the J gene lost 8 bases, with 11 bases spanning the gap. CDR1 is SEHNR, CDR2 FQNEAQ, per germline (reference sequence). The DNA for the CDR3 is TGTGCCAGCAGCTTAGATTCCGGCAGGGAAGCTTTCTTT. Amino acid sequence: CASSLDSGREAFF.

The chain joins TRBV11-3 to TRBJ2-2, with a possible D match to TRBD1 (5 bases). V dropped 6 bases and J dropped 6 bases, with 14 bases sitting between them. The CDR3 is made up of 14 amino acids. Germline CDR1 reads SGHNT; CDR2 reads YENEEA. CDR3 in DNA: TGTGCCAGCAGGGCAGGGAAAAGCTCCGGGGAGCTGTTTTTT. Its protein product is CASRAGKSSGELFF.

The chain is built from TRBV20-1 and TRBJ1-2, with D possibly matching TRBD1 (5 bases). The CDR3 contains 14 residues. V gave up 1 base and J gave up 1 base, with 10 bases separating them. Germline CDR1 reads DFQATT; CDR2 reads SNEGSKA (reference sequence). Written as DNA, the CDR3 is TGCAGTGCTAGAGGGGGGAACCTTAACTATGGCTACACCTTC. Residues: CSARGGNLNYGYTF.

This clonotype was counted a few times. The genes are TRBV20-1 and TRBJ2-2; D unresolved. V lost 3 bases and J 5 bases, leaving 16 bases between the germline ends. CDR1 DFQATT and CDR2 SNEGSKA come from the germline V gene (reference sequence). The CDR3 sequence is 15 residues long. CDR3 bases: TGCAGTGCTAGGCGTCGCCTTTTGGGGACCGGGGAGCTGTTTTTT. Its protein is CSARRRLLGTGELFF.

The table lists this clonotype with a few counts. The chain couples TRBV2 to TRBJ1-1; D unclear. The CDR3 is 15 amino acids. V was clipped by 6 bases and J by 5 bases, with 19 bases between them. Germline CDR1 reads SNHLY; CDR2 reads FYNNEI. The CDR3 sequence: CASRAMTTIGTEAFF. CDR3 coding DNA: TGTGCCAGCAGGGCAATGACCACAATAGGGACTGAAGCTTTCTTT.

The rearrangement links TRBV10-3 to TRBJ1-2; 8 bases are shared with TRBD1. The V and J ends lost 6 bases and 7 bases, in that order; junction bases with no gene match: 7. Germline V lookup: CDR1 ENHRY, CDR2 SYGVKD. The length of the CDR3 is 13 residues. The CDR3 sequence: CAIRDDRGGGYTF. The CDR3 nucleotides are TGTGCCATCAGGGACGACAGGGGCGGTGGCTACACCTTC.